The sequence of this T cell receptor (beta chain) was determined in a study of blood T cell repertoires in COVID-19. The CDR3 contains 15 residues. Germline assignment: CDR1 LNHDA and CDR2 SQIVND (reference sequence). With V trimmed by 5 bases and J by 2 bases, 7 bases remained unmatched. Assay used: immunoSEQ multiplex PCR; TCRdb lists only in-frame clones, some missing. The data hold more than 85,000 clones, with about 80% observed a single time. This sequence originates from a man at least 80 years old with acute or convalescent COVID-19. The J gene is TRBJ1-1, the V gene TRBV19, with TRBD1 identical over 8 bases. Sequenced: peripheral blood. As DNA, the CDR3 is TGTGCCAGTAGTGTCAGACAGGGGCTAAACACTGAAGCTTTCTTT. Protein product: CASSVRQGLNTEAFF.